The 24 T cell receptor beta chains below come from one sample, sequenced in a study of cytomegalovirus exposure and HLA in healthy donors. In the PCR, 60 Vbeta and 13 Jbeta primers were used. Measured with immunoSEQ multiplex PCR; TCRdb has only the in-frame clones, and not every one. Recorded for this sample: tens of thousands of clones. The specimen was PBMCs. These receptors were taken from a female donor in good health and CMV-seronegative.

The CDR3 sequence: CASRVTDRGLSKQYF. In nucleotides, the CDR3 is TGTGCCAGCAGGGTTACGGACAGGGGGTTATCTAAGCAGTACTTC. This chain joins TRBV2 and TRBJ2-7; 10 positions agree with TRBD1. Germline trimming cut 6 bases from V and 8 bases from J; bases unmatched to any gene: 13. CDR3 length equals 15 residues. CDR1 and CDR2 (germline): SNHLY, FYNNEI.

V is TRBV5-1 and J is TRBJ2-1; 9 bases align to TRBD2. The CDR3 has 14 amino acids. The germline V gene has CDR1 SGHRS and CDR2 YFSETQ. V trimming: 4 bases; J trimming: 8 bases; junction bases outside the gene matches: 7. For the CDR3, the DNA is TGCGCCAGCAGCGCCGGGACTAGCTTCGATGAGCAGTTCTTC. It codes for CASSAGTSFDEQFF.

The chain carries TRBV6-1 and TRBJ2-7; 8 bases align to TRBD1. J gave up 6 bases and V 2 bases, and 9 bases lay outside the gene matches. CDR1 and CDR2 from the germline V gene are MNHNS and SASEGT. This CDR3 comprises 15 residues. CDR3 DNA sequence: TGTGCCAGCAGTGAAACTGGACAGGGAGCCATCGAGCAGTACTTC. It specifies CASSETGQGAIEQYF.

The chain has TRBV6-4 and TRBJ2-3; tentatively, D is TRBD2 (6 bases). From germline, CDR1 is MRHNA and CDR2 SNTAGT. This CDR3 has 17 amino acids. V gave up 6 bases and J gave up 2 bases, with 21 bases separating them. CDR3 amino acids: CASSAGAPGLPTDTQYF. Here the CDR3 DNA reads TGTGCCAGCAGCGCCGGCGCGCCGGGACTCCCCACAGATACGCAGTATTTT.

The rearrangement joins TRBV30 to TRBJ2-7, with 7 bases fitting TRBD1. Germline lookup yields CDR1 GTSNPN and CDR2 SVGIG (reference sequence). This CDR3 is built from 14 residues. V gave up 0 bases and J gave up 5 bases; unmatched junction bases: 7. Here the CDR3 reads CAWSVPGGTDEQYF. The CDR3 region has the DNA TGTGCCTGGAGTGTACCAGGGGGAACCGACGAGCAGTACTTC.

The rearrangement joins TRBV19 to TRBJ2-5; the match to TRBD1 covers 8 bases. V dropped 1 base and J dropped 1; count of bases not matched to a gene: 5. Germline assignment: CDR1 LNHDA and CDR2 SQIVND (reference sequence). This CDR3 region has 16 residues. CDR3 in DNA: TGTGCCAGTAGTATAGTGCAGGGGGCTACCCAAGAGACCCAGTACTTC. Translated: CASSIVQGATQETQYF.

The chain employs TRBV7-6 and TRBJ1-3; unclear D gene. The germline CDR1 and CDR2 sequences are SGHVS and FNYEAQ. CDR3 length: 15 amino acids. Trimming shortened V by 5 bases and J by 2 bases, and 13 bases separated the two germline ends. The CDR3 protein is CASSLESSPGNTIYF. In DNA, the CDR3 is TGTGCCAGCAGCCTCGAGTCAAGTCCTGGAAACACCATATATTTT.

V usage is TRBV18 and J usage is TRBJ2-7; perhaps TRBD1 as D (6 bases). Trimming removed 1 base from V and 1 base from J, with 14 bases in between. Germline V gives CDR1 KGHSH, CDR2 LQKENI. The CDR3 spans 16 residues. The CDR3 nucleotides read TGTGCCAGCTCACCACGGGAGAGGGGGAGTTCCTACGAGCAGTACTTC. Amino acid sequence: CASSPRERGSSYEQYF.

The rearrangement joins TRBV19 to TRBJ1-1; 7 nucleotides align to TRBD1. CDR1 is LNHDA, CDR2 SQIVND, per germline (reference sequence). This CDR3 contains 14 residues. V lost 6 bases to trimming and J lost 4 bases; unmatched junction nucleotides: 8. This chain's CDR3 is CASRETGWPTEAFF. CDR3 bases: TGTGCCAGTAGAGAGACAGGGTGGCCCACTGAAGCTTTCTTT. The full variable domain, with the rest looked up from reference TRBV19 and TRBJ1-1, is DGGITQSPKYLFRKEGQNVTLSCEQNLNHDAMYWYRQDPGQGLRLIYYSQIVNDFQKGDIAEGYSVSREKKESFPLTVTSAQKNPTAFYLCASRETGWPTEAFFGQGTRLTVV.

This chain links TRBV19 with TRBJ1-1; the D gene is possibly TRBD1 (6 bases). CDR1 and CDR2 from the germline V gene are LNHDA and SQIVND (reference sequence). V lost 7 bases, J lost 0 bases, and 9 bases lay in between. This CDR3 has 13 amino acids. The CDR3 spells CASKGQMNTEAFF. The CDR3 DNA follows: TGTGCCAGTAAAGGACAGATGAACACTGAAGCTTTCTTT.

The J gene is TRBJ1-4, the V gene TRBV18; 8 bases are a match to TRBD1. CDR1 and CDR2 (germline): KGHSH, LQKENI. The CDR3 sequence is 15 residues long. V lost 3 bases to trimming and J lost 6 bases; unmatched junction nucleotides: 6. This CDR3 reads CASSPLRGQDEKLFF. The CDR3 region has the DNA TGTGCCAGCTCACCGTTGAGGGGACAGGATGAAAAACTGTTTTTT.

V is TRBV9 and J is TRBJ2-4, with D possibly TRBD1 on 5 matching bases. V lost 8 bases and J 3 bases, leaving 12 bases between the germline ends. CDR3 length: 13 amino acids. CDR1 and CDR2 from the germline V gene are SGDLS and YYNGEE. This CDR3 is CARVQGGKNIQYF. CDR3 nucleotides: TGTGCCAGAGTCCAGGGTGGCAAAAACATTCAGTACTTC.

V usage is TRBV30 and J usage is TRBJ2-3, with a possible D match to TRBD2 (6 bases). V lost 3 bases to trimming and J lost 0 bases, with 10 bases between them. The germline V gene encodes CDR1 GTSNPN and CDR2 SVGIG (reference sequence). There are 14 residues in the CDR3. This CDR3 is CAWRGLGSTDTQYF. DNA of the CDR3: TGTGCCTGGAGGGGACTCGGGAGCACAGATACGCAGTATTTT.

The chain recombines TRBV29-1 with TRBJ2-7; 7 bases are shared with TRBD1. Germline CDR1 SQVTM, CDR2 ANQGSEA. V lost 6 bases, J lost 1 base, and 6 bases stayed unmatched. CDR3 length equals 13 residues. CDR3 sequence reads: CSVKGQSSYEQYF. CDR3 nucleotide sequence: TGCAGCGTCAAGGGACAGTCTTCCTACGAGCAGTACTTC.

The chain combines TRBV5-1 with TRBJ1-2, with 9 bases that match TRBD1. V gave up 4 bases and J gave up 7 bases; unmatched junction bases: 8. CDR3 length: 14 residues. CDR1 is SGHRS and CDR2 is YFSETQ in the germline V gene. CDR3 DNA: TGCGCCAGCAGCGGGGGGACAGGGAGTGGTGGCTACACCTTC. Protein: CASSGGTGSGGYTF.

The chain links TRBV5-1 to TRBJ2-7, with TRBD2 matching 7 bases. This CDR3 is built from 13 residues. Germline-derived CDR1 and CDR2 are SGHRS and YFSETQ. V was clipped by 4 bases and J by 2 bases; unmatched bases: 3. The CDR3 loop reads CASSAGLAYEQYF. The CDR3 DNA sequence: TGCGCCAGCAGCGCAGGACTAGCCTACGAGCAGTACTTC. Looking up the rest from reference TRBV5-1 and TRBJ2-7 gives the full variable domain: KAGVTQTPRYLIKTRGQQVTLSCSPISGHRSVSWYQQTPGQGLQFLFEYFSETQRNKGNFPGRFSGRQFSNSRSEMNVSTLELGDSALYLCASSAGLAYEQYFGPGTRLTVT.

This rearrangement joins TRBV7-9 to TRBJ2-7, with TRBD2 matching over 7 bases. With V trimmed by 4 bases and J by 0 bases, 3 bases remained unmatched. Germline assignment: CDR1 SEHNR and CDR2 FQNEAQ (reference sequence). This CDR3 region has 14 residues. CDR3 amino acids: CASSSSGGSYEQYF. The CDR3 nucleotides read TGTGCCAGCAGCTCTAGCGGAGGCTCCTACGAGCAGTACTTC.

V is TRBV30 and J is TRBJ2-1; 14 nucleotides match TRBD2. Germline-derived CDR1 and CDR2 are GTSNPN and SVGIG (reference sequence). The V gene end was trimmed by 4 bases and the J gene end by 16 bases; junction bases not matched to a gene: 21. This CDR3 comprises 17 residues. The DNA for the CDR3 is TGTGCCTGGACGGACCGGGTATTGGGACTAGCGGGAGAGTACCCTTTCTTC. Translating it yields CAWTDRVLGLAGEYPFF.

The rearrangement joins TRBV19 to TRBJ1-6, with 8 bases aligning to TRBD1. Trimming took 5 bases from V and 7 from J; bases not matched to a gene: 7. The CDR3 is 15 amino acids. Germline lookup yields CDR1 LNHDA and CDR2 SQIVND (reference sequence). The CDR3 protein is CASSSTGGSNSPLHF. Written as DNA, the CDR3 is TGTGCCAGTAGTTCCACAGGGGGTTCCAATTCACCCCTCCACTTT.

The chain employs TRBV2 and TRBJ1-1, with D possibly matching TRBD1 (6 bases). This CDR3 spans 12 amino acids. V was clipped by 6 bases and J by 5 bases, with 10 bases between them. Germline loops: CDR1 SNHLY, CDR2 FYNNEI. This chain's CDR3 is CASRGQGTEAFF. In nucleotides, the CDR3 is TGTGCCAGCAGGGGGCAGGGGACTGAAGCTTTCTTT.

V and J are TRBV30 and TRBJ1-1, with TRBD1 matching 7 bases. The CDR3 covers 13 residues. Germline-derived CDR1 and CDR2 are GTSNPN and SVGIG (reference sequence). The ends lost 1 base at V and 3 bases at J; junction bases unmatched: 2. CDR3 coding DNA: TGTGCCTGGAGTGGACAGGGTGACACTGAAGCTTTCTTT. It encodes CAWSGQGDTEAFF.

J is TRBJ1-2 and V is TRBV30, with unresolved D. Trimming cost V 0 bases and J 6 bases, with 14 bases left between them. The CDR3 contains 14 residues. CDR1 GTSNPN and CDR2 SVGIG come from the germline V gene (reference sequence). The CDR3 loop reads CAWSVRPAFDGYTF. For the CDR3, the DNA is TGTGCCTGGAGTGTTCGGCCAGCGTTCGATGGCTACACCTTC.

The V call is TRBV18, the J call TRBJ1-2; 7 bases are shared with TRBD1. Germline lookup yields CDR1 KGHSH and CDR2 LQKENI. V shed 2 bases, J shed 0 bases, and the junction held 9 bases outside the gene matches. CDR3 size: 17 residues. The CDR3 DNA is TGTGCCAGCTCACCAAGCTCGCCGGGACAGCCTAACTATGGCTACACCTTC. Its protein is CASSPSSPGQPNYGYTF.

The chain combines TRBV13 with TRBJ2-1, with a possible D match to TRBD1 (5 bases). The germline CDR1 and CDR2 sequences are PRHDT and FYEKMQ (reference sequence). The CDR3 length is 14 residues. Trimming cost V 5 bases and J 5 bases, with 13 bases left between them. The CDR3 region has the DNA TGTGCCAGCAGCCCCAACACAGGAGACAATGAGCAGTTCTTC. This sequence encodes CASSPNTGDNEQFF.